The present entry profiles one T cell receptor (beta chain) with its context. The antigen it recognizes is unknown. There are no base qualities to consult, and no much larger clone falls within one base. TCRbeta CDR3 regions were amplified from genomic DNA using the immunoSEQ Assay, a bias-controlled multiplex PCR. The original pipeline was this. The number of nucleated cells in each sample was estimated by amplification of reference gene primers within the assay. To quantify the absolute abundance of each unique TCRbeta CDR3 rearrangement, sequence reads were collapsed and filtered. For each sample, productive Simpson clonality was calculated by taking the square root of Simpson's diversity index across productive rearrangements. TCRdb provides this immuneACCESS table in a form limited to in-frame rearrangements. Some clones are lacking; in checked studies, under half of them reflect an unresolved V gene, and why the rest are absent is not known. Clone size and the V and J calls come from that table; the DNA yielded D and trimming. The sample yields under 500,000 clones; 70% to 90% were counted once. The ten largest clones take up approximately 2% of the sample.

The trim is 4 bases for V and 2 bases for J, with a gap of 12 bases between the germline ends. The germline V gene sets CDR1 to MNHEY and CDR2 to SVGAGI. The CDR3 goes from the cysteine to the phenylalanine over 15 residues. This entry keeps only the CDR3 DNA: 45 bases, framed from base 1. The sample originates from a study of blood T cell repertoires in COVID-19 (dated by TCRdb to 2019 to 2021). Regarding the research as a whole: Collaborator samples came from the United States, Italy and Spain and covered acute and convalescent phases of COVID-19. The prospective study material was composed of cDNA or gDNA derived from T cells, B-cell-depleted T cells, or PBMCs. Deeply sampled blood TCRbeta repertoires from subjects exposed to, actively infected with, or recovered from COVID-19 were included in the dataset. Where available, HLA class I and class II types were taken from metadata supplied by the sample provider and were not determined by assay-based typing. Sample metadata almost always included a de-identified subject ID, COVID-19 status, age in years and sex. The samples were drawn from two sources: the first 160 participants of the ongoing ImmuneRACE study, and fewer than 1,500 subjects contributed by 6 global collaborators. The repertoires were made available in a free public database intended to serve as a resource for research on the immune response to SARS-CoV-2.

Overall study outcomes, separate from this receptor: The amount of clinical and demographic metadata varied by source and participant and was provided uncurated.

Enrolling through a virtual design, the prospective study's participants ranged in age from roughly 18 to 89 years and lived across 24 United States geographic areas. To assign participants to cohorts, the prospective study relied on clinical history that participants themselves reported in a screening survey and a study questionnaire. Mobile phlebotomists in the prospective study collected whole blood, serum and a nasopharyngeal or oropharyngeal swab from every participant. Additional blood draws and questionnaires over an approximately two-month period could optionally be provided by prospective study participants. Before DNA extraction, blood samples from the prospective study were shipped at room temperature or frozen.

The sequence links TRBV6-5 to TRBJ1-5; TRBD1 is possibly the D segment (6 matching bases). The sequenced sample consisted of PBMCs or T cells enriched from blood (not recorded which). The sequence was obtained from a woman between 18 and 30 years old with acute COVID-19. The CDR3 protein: CASSSRGPGNQPQHF. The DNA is TGTGCCAGCAGTTCCAGGGGACCCGGCAATCAGCCCCAGCATTTT.